The rows below give T cell receptor beta chains drawn from one sample of a study of T cell responses to AZD1222 COVID-19 vaccine. Generated by immunoSEQ multiplex PCR, the TCRdb table keeps only in-frame clones and is missing some. The data hold roughly 160,000 clones, with 75% to 90% observed a single time. Sequences were derived from peripheral blood, sampled on day 0 of AZD1222 vaccination. The receptor set was obtained from an adult in good health. Both conserved end residues are part of each CDR3. Each record gives: CDR3 DNA, CDR3 protein, V gene, clone size, D gene, J gene. The D gene is left open where the match is weak. Only part of the rows carry a size: once, few, many, or a class if the clone is expanded.

CDR3nt: TGTGCCAGCAGAACTTACAGGGATAAGTTTCCTGACAATGAGCAGTTCTTC
CDR3aa: CASRTYRDKFPDNEQFF
v_gene: TRBV27
abundance: once
d_gene: .
j_gene: TRBJ2-1

CDR3nt: TGTGCCTGGAGTCAAATAGGGCGGTGGTCCATGAACACTGAAGCTTTCTTT
CDR3aa: CAWSQIGRWSMNTEAFF
v_gene: TRBV30
abundance: .
d_gene: .
j_gene: TRBJ1-1

CDR3nt: TGTGCCAGCAGTTATGCAACAAAGGGGGCCCAGTACTTC
CDR3aa: CASSYATKGAQYF
v_gene: TRBV6-2/TRBV6-3
abundance: .
d_gene: .
j_gene: TRBJ2-5

CDR3nt: TGTGCCATCAGTGAGTCGTGGAAGACGGGTTATAATTCACCCCTCCACTTT
CDR3aa: CAISESWKTGYNSPLHF
v_gene: TRBV10-3
abundance: .
d_gene: .
j_gene: TRBJ1-6

CDR3nt: TGTGCCAGCAGCTTTGGGGAAGGGAAAAAACTGTTTTTT
CDR3aa: CASSFGEGKKLFF
v_gene: TRBV5-6
abundance: few
d_gene: .
j_gene: TRBJ1-4

CDR3nt: TGCAGCGTTGATCGGACAGGGAACACTGAAGCTTTCTTT
CDR3aa: CSVDRTGNTEAFF
v_gene: TRBV29-1
abundance: .
d_gene: TRBD1
j_gene: TRBJ1-1

CDR3nt: TGTGCCAGCAGCCAAGGGGGAGTAACCGGGGAGCTGTTTTTT
CDR3aa: CASSQGGVTGELFF
v_gene: TRBV3-1/TRBV3-2
abundance: .
d_gene: .
j_gene: TRBJ2-2

CDR3nt: TGTGCCAGCTCACCACCCCAGGGGGGGGTGACCGGGGAGCTGTTTTTT
CDR3aa: CASSPPQGGVTGELFF
v_gene: TRBV18
abundance: .
d_gene: .
j_gene: TRBJ2-2

CDR3nt: TGTGCCAGCGGGTTAGCGCAAGAGACCCAGTACTTC
CDR3aa: CASGLAQETQYF
v_gene: TRBV6-5
abundance: .
d_gene: .
j_gene: TRBJ2-5

CDR3nt: TGTGCCAGCAGCCCCCCCATCCACACTGAAGCTTTCTTT
CDR3aa: CASSPPIHTEAFF
v_gene: TRBV7-9
abundance: .
d_gene: .
j_gene: TRBJ1-1

CDR3nt: TGTGCCAGCAGCTTGTGGGGGGCTGCAACTAATGAAAAACTGTTTTTT
CDR3aa: CASSLWGAATNEKLFF
v_gene: TRBV5-6
abundance: .
d_gene: .
j_gene: TRBJ1-4

CDR3nt: TGTGCCAGCAGCTTGGCAGCAGCAGAAGAGACCCAGTACTTC
CDR3aa: CASSLAAAEETQYF
v_gene: TRBV5-5
abundance: .
d_gene: .
j_gene: TRBJ2-5

CDR3nt: TGTGCCAGCTCTCGGTCCGGGGAGCTGTTTTTT
CDR3aa: CASSRSGELFF
v_gene: TRBV6-5
abundance: once
d_gene: .
j_gene: TRBJ2-2

CDR3nt: TGTGCCAGCAGCTTAGTAAGGAGACAGTCGAACACTGAAGCTTTCTTT
CDR3aa: CASSLVRRQSNTEAFF
v_gene: TRBV7-9
abundance: .
d_gene: .
j_gene: TRBJ1-1

CDR3nt: TGTGCCAGTAGTATAAGCCAGGGCATGACATACACCTTC
CDR3aa: CASSISQGMTYTF
v_gene: TRBV19
abundance: .
d_gene: .
j_gene: TRBJ1-2

CDR3nt: TGTGCCAGCAGTGAATACGGCGGGGGGGCCACAGATACGCAGTATTTT
CDR3aa: CASSEYGGGATDTQYF
v_gene: TRBV25-1
abundance: .
d_gene: TRBD2
j_gene: TRBJ2-3

CDR3nt: TGTGCCAGCAGGCCGGGACTGGGTAATTCACCCCTCCACTTT
CDR3aa: CASRPGLGNSPLHF
v_gene: TRBV6-5
abundance: few
d_gene: .
j_gene: TRBJ1-6

CDR3nt: TGCGCCAGCAGCGACCCACAGGGTGGTATGACTGAAGCTTTCTTT
CDR3aa: CASSDPQGGMTEAFF
v_gene: TRBV5-1
abundance: .
d_gene: .
j_gene: TRBJ1-1

CDR3nt: TGCGCCAGCAGCCAAGTCTCCACAGGAAGCTCCTACGAGCAGTACTTC
CDR3aa: CASSQVSTGSSYEQYF
v_gene: TRBV4-3
abundance: .
d_gene: .
j_gene: TRBJ2-7

CDR3nt: TGTGCCAGCAGTGACATAATCGGGGCGGGGACCCAGTACTTC
CDR3aa: CASSDIIGAGTQYF
v_gene: TRBV2
abundance: .
d_gene: .
j_gene: TRBJ2-5

CDR3nt: TGTGCCAGCAGTTATTTGCGAGCTCCAGCTAATGAAAAACTGTTTTTT
CDR3aa: CASSYLRAPANEKLFF
v_gene: TRBV6-2/TRBV6-3
abundance: .
d_gene: .
j_gene: TRBJ1-4

CDR3nt: TGTGCCAGTAGTATAGATCGGGATAGCAATCAGCCCCAGCATTTT
CDR3aa: CASSIDRDSNQPQHF
v_gene: TRBV19
abundance: .
d_gene: .
j_gene: TRBJ1-5

CDR3nt: TGTGCCATCAGCCCGGGACTTACCTACGAGCAGTACTTC
CDR3aa: CAISPGLTYEQYF
v_gene: TRBV10-3
abundance: .
d_gene: .
j_gene: TRBJ2-7

CDR3nt: TGTGCCAGCAGGCCCCGACAGAACTCAGAACTGTTTTTT
CDR3aa: CASRPRQNSELFF
v_gene: TRBV6-5
abundance: .
d_gene: .
j_gene: TRBJ1-4

CDR3nt: TGTGCCAGCAGTTCATTTCGGCTGGGCCTATACGAGCAGTACTTC
CDR3aa: CASSSFRLGLYEQYF
v_gene: TRBV6-2/TRBV6-3
abundance: .
d_gene: .
j_gene: TRBJ2-7

CDR3nt: TGTGCCAGCAGCCCAAGGGGTGAGGCTGTCAATGAGCAGTTCTTC
CDR3aa: CASSPRGEAVNEQFF
v_gene: TRBV9
abundance: .
d_gene: .
j_gene: TRBJ2-1

CDR3nt: TGTGCCAGCAGCAAAGGGGACACAGGGTCTTGTCAGCCCCAGCATTTT
CDR3aa: CASSKGDTGSCQPQHF
v_gene: TRBV21-1
abundance: .
d_gene: .
j_gene: TRBJ1-5

CDR3nt: TGTGCCAGTAGTAGACAGGGTGATACTGGGGCCAACGTCCTGACTTTC
CDR3aa: CASSRQGDTGANVLTF
v_gene: TRBV19
abundance: .
d_gene: TRBD1
j_gene: TRBJ2-6

CDR3nt: TGCGCCAGCAGCCCCTCGGCAGGGGGAGAGACCCAGTACTTC
CDR3aa: CASSPSAGGETQYF
v_gene: TRBV5-1
abundance: .
d_gene: TRBD1
j_gene: TRBJ2-5

CDR3nt: TGTGCCAGCAGTCTCTACCTTGGGGGTATGAACACTGAAGCTTTCTTT
CDR3aa: CASSLYLGGMNTEAFF
v_gene: TRBV6-2/TRBV6-3
abundance: .
d_gene: .
j_gene: TRBJ1-1

CDR3nt: TGTGCCAGCAGTTGGGGCAGTTACGAGCAGTACTTC
CDR3aa: CASSWGSYEQYF
v_gene: TRBV12-3/TRBV12-4
abundance: .
d_gene: .
j_gene: TRBJ2-7